Presented here are 9 T cell receptor beta chains from one specimen sequenced in a study of blood T cell repertoires in COVID-19 (TCRdb year 2020). Libraries were built with the immunoSEQ multiplex PCR assay. TCRdb stores this immuneACCESS table with in-frame sequences only. Part of the clones is absent; in the studies checked, under half of the shortfall reflects unresolved V genes, and no reason is known for the rest. For this sample there are around 180,000 clones; roughly 81% appear just once. The ten largest make up around 11% of the sample. The specimen was peripheral blood. These receptors were taken from a woman of 80 years or more with COVID-19, enrolled during active disease.

V gene TRBV4-2 combines with J gene TRBJ2-3; TRBD2 aligns across 11 bases. The V segment lost 4 bases and the J segment 0 bases; nucleotides outside the gene matches: 9. This CDR3 comprises 18 residues. Germline V lookup: CDR1 LGHNA, CDR2 YNFKEQ. The CDR3 region has the DNA TGTGCCAGCAGCCCCCGACTAGCGGGGCACCCTAGCACAGATACGCAGTATTTT. Translated: CASSPRLAGHPSTDTQYF.

This sequence joins TRBV5-5 and TRBJ1-3; D call uncertain. This CDR3 has 15 residues. Trimming left V 0 bases short and J 0 bases short, with 7 bases between. Germline values: CDR1 SGHKS, CDR2 YYEKEE (reference sequence). The CDR3 loop is CASSLDAGSGNTIYF. The CDR3, as DNA: TGTGCCAGCAGCTTGGATGCCGGCTCTGGAAACACCATATATTTT. The whole variable domain, filled in from reference TRBV5-5 and TRBJ1-3, reads DAGVTQSPTHLIKTRGQQVTLRCSPISGHKSVSWYQQVLGQGPQFIFQYYEKEERGRGNFPDRFSARQFPNYSSELNVNALLLGDSALYLCASSLDAGSGNTIYFGEGSWLTVV.

CDR3 sequence reads: CATRLDPGFYNSPLHF. CDR3 in DNA: TGTGCCACCCGCCTCGATCCGGGGTTCTATAATTCACCCCTCCACTTT. The rearrangement joins TRBV19 to TRBJ1-6, with no clear D. V lost 10 bases and J 3 bases, leaving 19 bases between the germline ends. This CDR3 contains 16 residues. CDR1 LNHDA and CDR2 SQIVND come from the germline V gene (reference sequence).

The V call is TRBV4-1, the J call TRBJ2-1; 10 bases are a match to TRBD1. This CDR3 spans 14 amino acids. The J segment lost 10 bases and the V segment lost 2 bases, leaving 5 bases of the junction unmatched. Germline V gene data show CDR1 as MGHRA and CDR2 as YSYEKL. The CDR3 DNA reads TGCGCCAGCAGCCAACCGGGACAGGGGCGAGAGCAGTTCTTC. The encoded protein is CASSQPGQGREQFF.

The rearrangement links TRBV10-2 to TRBJ2-1; TRBD2 matches at 9 bases. The CDR3 contains 14 residues. The V segment lost 7 bases and the J segment 7 bases; nucleotides outside the gene matches: 8. Germline V gene sequence: CDR1 WSHSY, CDR2 SAAADI. The CDR3 nucleotides read TGCGCCAGCACGTCTAGCGGGGTATGGAATGAGCAGTTCTTC. Its translation is CASTSSGVWNEQFF.

The chain uses TRBV5-6 and TRBJ1-1; D is uncertain. V was clipped by 0 bases and J by 1 base, with 7 bases between them. The CDR3 is 14 residues long. In germline, CDR1 is SGHDT, CDR2 YYEEEE. The DNA for the CDR3 is TGTGCCAGCAGCTTGGTAACTGGGAACACTGAAGCTTTCTTT. It translates to CASSLVTGNTEAFF.

The chain couples TRBV6-2 or TRBV6-3 to TRBJ2-5; 9 bases line up with TRBD2. With 6 bases clipped from V and 0 bases from J, the junction kept 8 bases outside the gene matches. Per germline, CDR1 MNHEY and CDR2 SVGEGT. This CDR3 region has 16 residues. CDR3 in amino acids: CASSPIAGANQETQYF. CDR3 in DNA: TGTGCCAGCAGCCCAATAGCGGGGGCCAACCAAGAGACCCAGTACTTC.

The chain employs TRBV5-1 and TRBJ2-5, with 8 bases fitting TRBD1. The germline V gene encodes CDR1 SGHRS and CDR2 YFSETQ. V lost 3 bases and J lost 1; bases outside the gene matches: 5. CDR3 length equals 15 residues. This chain's CDR3 is CASSSHGQGQETQYF. Written as DNA, the CDR3 is TGCGCCAGCAGCTCTCATGGACAGGGCCAAGAGACCCAGTACTTC.

The gene calls are TRBV7-2 and TRBJ2-7; D call uncertain. Deletions cut 0 bases from V and 6 bases from J, with 9 bases between. This CDR3 has 13 amino acids. CDR1 is SGHTA and CDR2 is FQGNSA in the germline V gene. The CDR3 loop reads CASSLAVAREQYF. CDR3 nucleotide sequence: TGTGCCAGCAGCTTAGCTGTAGCCCGCGAGCAGTACTTC. Based on the CDR3 plus reference TRBV7-2 and TRBJ2-7, the full variable domain is GAGVSQSPSNKVTEKGKDVELRCDPISGHTALYWYRQSLGQGLEFLIYFQGNSAPDKSGLPSDRFSAERTGGSVSTLTIQRTQQEDSAVYLCASSLAVAREQYFGPGTRLTVT.